The present entry profiles one T cell receptor beta chain with its context. No antigen is known for it. The data originate from a study of T cell repertoires in cytomegalovirus infection. As for the study in general: A matching HLA type, together with CMV infection, was signaled by public TCR beta signatures.

One entry per CDR3 protein, called by TCRdb with MiXCR from the reads. Of a few hundred thousand distinct CDR3 sequences in the sample, about 30% were seen once. Deletions cut 5 bases from V and 10 bases from J, with 8 bases between. Germline values: CDR1 MNHNY, CDR2 SVGAGI (reference sequence). This CDR3 spans 10 amino acids. The study's findings and limits: Accumulated public TCR beta family frequency recognized individuals carrying CMV together with the relevant HLA. Clonotype analysis showed dominance of the ex vivo response by HLA-C-restricted CMV-specific TCR beta clonotypes.

Input material: PBMCs. This TCR was sampled from a human donor in good health (CMV status not recorded). Some clones in this sample may be carry-over from other donors' samples. The rearrangement joins TRBV6-6 to TRBJ1-1; no clear D. As DNA, the CDR3 is TGTGCCAGCAGTACGGGAGGAGCTTTCTTT. It yields the protein CASSTGGAFF.